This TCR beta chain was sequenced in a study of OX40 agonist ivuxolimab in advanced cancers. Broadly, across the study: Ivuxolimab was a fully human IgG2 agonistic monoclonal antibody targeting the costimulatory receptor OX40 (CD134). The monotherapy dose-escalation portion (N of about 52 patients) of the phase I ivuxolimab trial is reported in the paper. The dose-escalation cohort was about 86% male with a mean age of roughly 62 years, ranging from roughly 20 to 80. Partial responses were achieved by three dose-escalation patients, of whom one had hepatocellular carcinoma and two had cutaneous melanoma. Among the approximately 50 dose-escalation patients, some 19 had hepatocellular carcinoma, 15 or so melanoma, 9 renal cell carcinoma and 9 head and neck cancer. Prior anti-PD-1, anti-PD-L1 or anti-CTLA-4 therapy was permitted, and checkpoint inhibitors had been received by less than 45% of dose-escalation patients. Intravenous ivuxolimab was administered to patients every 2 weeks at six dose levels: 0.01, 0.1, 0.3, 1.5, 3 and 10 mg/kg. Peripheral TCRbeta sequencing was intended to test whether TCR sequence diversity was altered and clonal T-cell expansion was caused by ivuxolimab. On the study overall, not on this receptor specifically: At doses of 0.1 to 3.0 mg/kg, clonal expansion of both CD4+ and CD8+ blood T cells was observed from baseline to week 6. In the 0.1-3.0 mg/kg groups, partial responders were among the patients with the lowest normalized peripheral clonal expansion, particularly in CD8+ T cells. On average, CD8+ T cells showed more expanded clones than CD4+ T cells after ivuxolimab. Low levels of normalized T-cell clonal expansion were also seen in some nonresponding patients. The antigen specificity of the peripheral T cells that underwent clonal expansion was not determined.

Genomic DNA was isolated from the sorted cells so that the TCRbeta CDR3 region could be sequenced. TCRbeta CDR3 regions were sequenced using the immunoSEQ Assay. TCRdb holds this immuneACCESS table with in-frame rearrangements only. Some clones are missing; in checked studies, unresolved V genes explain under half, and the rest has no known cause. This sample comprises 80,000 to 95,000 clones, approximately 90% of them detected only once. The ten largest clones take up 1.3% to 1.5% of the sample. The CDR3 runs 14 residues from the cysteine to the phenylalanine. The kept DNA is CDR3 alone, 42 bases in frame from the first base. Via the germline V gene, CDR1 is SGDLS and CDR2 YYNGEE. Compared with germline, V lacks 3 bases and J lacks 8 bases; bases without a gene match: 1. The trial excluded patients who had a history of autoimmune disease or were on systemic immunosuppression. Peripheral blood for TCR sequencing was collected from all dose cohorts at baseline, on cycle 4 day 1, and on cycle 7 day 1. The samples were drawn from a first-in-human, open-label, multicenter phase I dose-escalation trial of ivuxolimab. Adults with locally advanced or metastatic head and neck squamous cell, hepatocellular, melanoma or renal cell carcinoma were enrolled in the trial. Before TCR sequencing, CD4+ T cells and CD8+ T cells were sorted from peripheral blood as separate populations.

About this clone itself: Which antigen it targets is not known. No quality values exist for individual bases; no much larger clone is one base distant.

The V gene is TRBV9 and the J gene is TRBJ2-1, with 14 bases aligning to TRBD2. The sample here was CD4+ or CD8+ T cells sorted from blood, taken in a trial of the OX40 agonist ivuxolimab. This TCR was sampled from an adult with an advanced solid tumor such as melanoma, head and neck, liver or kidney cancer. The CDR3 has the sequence CASSATSGRDEQFF. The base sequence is TGTGCCAGCAGCGCGACTAGCGGGAGGGATGAGCAGTTCTTC.